This is a list of T cell receptor beta chains from one sample in a study of PD-1 blockade in classical Hodgkin lymphoma. The method was immunoSEQ multiplex PCR; TCRdb's version includes in-frame clones alone and lacks a portion of them. The table lists under 20,000 clones, roughly 82% of them singletons, with 25% to 35% in the top ten. The sequencing here drew on peripheral blood mononuclear cells (PBMCs), taken before the second cycle of nivolumab. Receptor source: a human donor with classical Hodgkin lymphoma. Both conserved end residues are part of each CDR3. D genes are given only for firm matches. Size is stated for part of the rows, as once, few or many counts, or as a class when the clone is expanded.

V	D	size	J	CDR3	DNA
TRBV15	TRBD1	-	TRBJ1-2	CATSRRTGQGYTF	TGTGCCACCAGCAGACGGACAGGTCAAGGCTACACCTTC
TRBV7-7	TRBD2	-	TRBJ2-5	CASSKRGNQETQYF	TGTGCTAGCAGCAAGCGGGGGAACCAAGAGACCCAGTACTTC
TRBV9	TRBD1	-	TRBJ1-3	CASSVGPRGQGGNTIYF	TGTGCCAGCAGCGTAGGCCCCCGGGGACAGGGTGGAAACACCATATATTTT
TRBV28	TRBD2	-	TRBJ2-7	CASTPVAGGPHEQYF	TGTGCCAGCACCCCAGTAGCGGGGGGGCCCCACGAGCAGTACTTC
TRBV11-2	-	-	TRBJ2-7	CASSPGPSGFEQYF	TGTGCCAGCAGCCCCGGTCCTTCGGGGTTCGAGCAGTACTTC
TRBV4-1	TRBD1	-	TRBJ1-4	CASSQEGSGGGEKLFF	TGCGCCAGCAGCCAAGAGGGATCAGGGGGTGGTGAAAAACTGTTTTTT
TRBV30	-	-	TRBJ1-5	CAWSRGRSNQPQHF	TGTGCCTGGAGCCGGGGGAGAAGCAATCAGCCCCAGCATTTT
TRBV7-9	-	-	TRBJ2-7	CASSQPRSYEQYF	TGTGCCAGCAGCCAACCTAGATCGTACGAGCAGTACTTC
TRBV7-9	TRBD2	once	TRBJ2-1	CASSSRESGGKQFF	TGTGCCAGCAGCTCTCGAGAAAGCGGGGGGAAGCAGTTCTTC
TRBV18	TRBD2	once	TRBJ2-5	CASSPRGGQDETQYF	TGTGCCAGCTCACCACGCGGGGGGCAGGATGAGACCCAGTACTTC
TRBV19	-	-	TRBJ1-1	CASSPPTEATEAFF	TGTGCCAGTAGCCCCCCCACCGAGGCCACTGAAGCTTTCTTT
TRBV7-6	TRBD2	few	TRBJ2-5	CASTPLSGGVGVDF	TGTGCCAGCACCCCTCTCAGCGGGGGGGTGGGAGTTGACTTC
TRBV28	TRBD2	-	TRBJ2-1	CASSLGGGGTYNEQFF	TGTGCCAGCAGTTTAGGTGGCGGGGGGACCTACAATGAGCAGTTCTTC
TRBV7-9	-	-	TRBJ2-1	CAGVAGVSSYNEQFF	TGTGCCGGGGTGGCAGGGGTTAGCTCCTACAATGAGCAGTTCTTC
TRBV7-6	TRBD2	-	TRBJ2-7	CASSLEGGGAYEQYF	TGTGCCAGCAGCTTAGAGGGCGGGGGGGCCTACGAGCAGTACTTC
TRBV18	TRBD2	-	TRBJ2-1	CASSPSTSVDNEQFF	TGTGCCAGCTCACCATCGACTAGCGTAGACAATGAGCAGTTCTTC
TRBV9	-	once	TRBJ2-5	CASSVVGTGQETQYF	TGTGCCAGCAGCGTAGTGGGAACAGGCCAAGAGACCCAGTACTTC
TRBV2	TRBD2	-	TRBJ2-3	CASTREGSTQYF	TGTGCCAGCACCCGGGAGGGGAGCACGCAGTATTTT
TRBV5-8	TRBD1	-	TRBJ2-3	CASSSGTATQYF	TGTGCCAGCAGTTCCGGGACAGCCACGCAGTATTTT
TRBV7-2	TRBD1	few	TRBJ1-2	CASSPPPGGFYGYTF	TGTGCCAGCAGCCCCCCCCCAGGGGGCTTCTATGGCTACACCTTC
TRBV7-2	TRBD1	-	TRBJ2-5	CASSPGQGAGKTQYF	TGTGCCAGCAGCCCGGGACAGGGGGCAGGAAAGACCCAGTACTTC
TRBV2	TRBD1	-	TRBJ1-2	CASSGGQDSEGYTF	TGTGCCAGCAGTGGGGGACAGGATTCTGAAGGCTACACCTTC
TRBV5-4	-	-	TRBJ2-2	CASSLDGANTGELFF	TGTGCCAGCAGCTTGGACGGGGCGAACACCGGGGAGCTGTTTTTT
TRBV11-2	-	-	TRBJ2-1	CASKLSSLMDNEQFF	TGTGCCAGCAAATTGAGCAGTTTGATGGACAATGAGCAGTTCTTC
TRBV27	TRBD2	-	TRBJ2-5	CASSLFFGGAGETQYF	TGTGCCAGCAGTTTATTTTTCGGGGGGGCTGGGGAGACCCAGTACTTC
TRBV9	-	-	TRBJ1-1	CASSVWMNTEAFF	TGTGCCAGCAGCGTCTGGATGAACACTGAAGCTTTCTTT
TRBV27	-	-	TRBJ2-7	CASSLWRVLREQYF	TGTGCCAGCAGTTTATGGAGAGTGTTGAGGGAGCAGTACTTC
TRBV2	TRBD2	few	TRBJ2-3	CASSQLAGGLKDTQYF	TGTGCCAGCAGCCAACTAGCGGGGGGCCTCAAAGATACGCAGTATTTT
TRBV19	TRBD1	-	TRBJ2-1	CASSITGGRFYNEQFF	TGTGCCAGTAGTATTACAGGGGGGAGATTTTACAATGAGCAGTTCTTC
TRBV28	-	-	TRBJ1-3	CASSPPARGEAIYF	TGTGCCAGCAGTCCCCCCGCTCGAGGGGAGGCCATATATTTT
TRBV5-8	-	-	TRBJ1-5	CASSLSPGRSGHQPQHF	TGTGCCAGCAGCTTGAGTCCAGGCAGGTCGGGTCATCAGCCCCAGCATTTT
TRBV25-1	-	-	TRBJ2-7	CATPLGERWISYEQYF	TGTGCCACCCCCCTGGGGGAGCGTTGGATTTCCTACGAGCAGTACTTC
TRBV2	TRBD1	-	TRBJ2-7	CASGDRGRYEQYF	TGTGCCAGCGGGGACAGGGGACGCTACGAGCAGTACTTC
TRBV19	-	-	TRBJ2-1	CASSTVAATGPRNEQFF	TGTGCCAGTAGTACTGTAGCGGCCACGGGGCCGAGGAATGAGCAGTTCTTC
TRBV7-2	TRBD2	-	TRBJ2-3	CASSPILAGGGTQYF	TGTGCCAGCAGCCCGATACTAGCGGGGGGAGGAACGCAGTATTTT
TRBV2	-	-	TRBJ2-2	CASSEGLGPTGELFF	TGTGCCAGCAGTGAAGGGCTGGGGCCCACCGGGGAGCTGTTTTTT
TRBV15	TRBD1	few	TRBJ1-5	CATSRDRGDQPQHF	TGTGCCACCAGCCGAGACAGGGGGGATCAGCCCCAGCATTTT
TRBV19	TRBD1	-	TRBJ2-1	CASSIAHRGRTYNEQFF	TGTGCCAGTAGTATAGCCCACAGGGGGCGGACCTACAATGAGCAGTTCTTC
TRBV5-8	-	-	TRBJ2-5	CASSFGGAETQYF	TGTGCCAGCAGCTTTGGGGGCGCGGAGACCCAGTACTTC
TRBV18	-	-	TRBJ1-4	CASSPKSEGKLFF	TGTGCCAGCTCACCGAAGAGTGAGGGAAAACTGTTTTTT
TRBV7-6	TRBD2	few	TRBJ2-2	CASSRPSGGAAGELFF	TGTGCCAGCAGCCGCCCTAGCGGGGGGGCCGCCGGGGAGCTGTTTTTT
TRBV6-1	-	-	TRBJ1-2	CASSSTQVYSGYTF	TGTGCCAGCAGTTCCACACAGGTTTACAGTGGCTACACCTTC
TRBV5-8	TRBD2	-	TRBJ2-7	CASSFRGGYEQYF	TGTGCCAGCAGCTTCCGCGGGGGGTACGAGCAGTACTTC
TRBV6-1	-	-	TRBJ2-7	CASTEDGWRAGEQYF	TGTGCCAGCACCGAGGATGGATGGCGAGCAGGCGAGCAGTACTTC
TRBV9	TRBD1	-	TRBJ2-2	CASSVGPQGAGELFF	TGTGCCAGCAGCGTAGGCCCCCAGGGGGCCGGGGAGCTGTTTTTT
TRBV9	TRBD1	few	TRBJ1-5	CASSVGTGALGQPQHF	TGTGCCAGCAGCGTAGGGACAGGGGCCTTGGGTCAGCCCCAGCATTTT
TRBV7-2	-	-	TRBJ1-2	CASMSGYGYTF	TGTGCCAGCATGTCAGGGTATGGCTACACCTTC
TRBV5-1	TRBD2	-	TRBJ2-5	CASSLSLAGGTQETQYF	TGCGCCAGCAGCTTGAGTCTAGCGGGGGGGACCCAAGAGACCCAGTACTTC
TRBV15	-	-	TRBJ2-6	CATSTQSGANVLTF	TGTGCCACCAGCACTCAATCTGGGGCCAACGTCCTGACTTTC
TRBV12-5	-	-	TRBJ1-2	CASAIGKTYGYTF	TGTGCTAGTGCCATAGGGAAGACATATGGCTACACCTTC
TRBV5-4	TRBD1	few	TRBJ2-2	CASSWGDREAGELFF	TGTGCCAGCAGCTGGGGGGACAGGGAGGCCGGGGAGCTGTTTTTT
TRBV5-5	-	once	TRBJ1-6	CASSPTGSSSYNSPLHF	TGTGCCAGCAGCCCGACAGGCTCGAGCTCCTATAATTCACCCCTCCACTTT
TRBV28	-	-	TRBJ1-2	CASSLTREDYGYTF	TGTGCCAGCAGTTTGACCCGGGAGGACTATGGCTACACCTTC
TRBV5-1	TRBD1	-	TRBJ2-7	CASSPGQPYEQYF	TGCGCCAGCAGCCCGGGACAGCCCTACGAGCAGTACTTC
TRBV6-4	TRBD2	-	TRBJ2-3	CASSRGGGTDTQYF	TGTGCCAGCAGTCGCGGGGGGGGCACAGATACGCAGTATTTT
TRBV5-6	TRBD1	few	TRBJ1-4	CASSSGKGAREKLFF	TGTGCCAGCAGCAGTGGGAAGGGGGCACGTGAAAAACTGTTTTTT
TRBV2	TRBD2	-	TRBJ2-2	CASRGGLVYTGELFF	TGTGCCAGCAGAGGAGGACTAGTGTACACCGGGGAGCTGTTTTTT
TRBV6-4	TRBD2	once	TRBJ2-3	CASSEIGAGGLKYF	TGTGCCAGCAGTGAGATCGGTGCGGGGGGGCTAAAGTATTTT
TRBV28	TRBD2	-	TRBJ2-7	CASSHRLAGATDEQYF	TGTGCCAGCAGTCACAGGTTAGCGGGGGCAACGGACGAGCAGTACTTC